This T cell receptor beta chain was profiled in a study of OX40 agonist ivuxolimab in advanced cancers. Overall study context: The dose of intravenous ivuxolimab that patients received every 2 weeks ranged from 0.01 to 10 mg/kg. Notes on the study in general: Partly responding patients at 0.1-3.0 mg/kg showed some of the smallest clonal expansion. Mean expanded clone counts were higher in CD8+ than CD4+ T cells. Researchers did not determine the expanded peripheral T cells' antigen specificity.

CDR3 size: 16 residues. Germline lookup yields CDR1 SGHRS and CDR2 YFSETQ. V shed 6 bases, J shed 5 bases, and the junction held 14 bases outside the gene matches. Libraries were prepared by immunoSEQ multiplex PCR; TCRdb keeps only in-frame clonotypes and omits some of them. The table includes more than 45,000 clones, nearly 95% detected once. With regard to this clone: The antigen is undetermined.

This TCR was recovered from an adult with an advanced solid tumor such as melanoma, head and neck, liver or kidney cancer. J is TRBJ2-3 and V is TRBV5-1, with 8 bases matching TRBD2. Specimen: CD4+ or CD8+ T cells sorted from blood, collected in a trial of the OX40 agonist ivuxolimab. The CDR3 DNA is TGCGCCAGCAAAGGGAACGGGGGGGCCGAAGGAGATACGCAGTATTTT. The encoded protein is CASKGNGGAEGDTQYF.